A single sample is the source of the 27 T cell receptor beta chains below, sequenced in a study of T cells in women clearing cervical HPV infection. Here immunoSEQ multiplex PCR was the method, and the copy in TCRdb shows in-frame clones only, minus some. The listing contains 30,000 to 35,000 clones. Source material: blood buffy coat. The receptor source for this set is a woman aged 18 to 75 with a cervical HPV16 infection that either progressed to CIN3+ or cleared (not recorded which).

Concerning this clone: The CDR3 goes on 3 residues after the read ends, and that part is filled in from the germline J gene. The chain combines TRBV7-9 with TRBJ1-6, with D maybe TRBD1 (5 bases). With 0 bases removed from V and 6 bases from J, the gap between germline ends came to 9 bases. This CDR3 comprises 15 residues. Per germline, CDR1 SEHNR and CDR2 FQNEAQ (reference sequence). The CDR3 reads CASSLAQGGNSPLHF. The covered CDR3 bases are TGTGCCAGCAGCTTAGCGCAGGGCGGTAATTCACCC.

A note on this clone: The read ends 3 residues before the CDR3 terminus; that terminus is restored from the germline J gene. V is TRBV11-3 and J is TRBJ2-6, with D hard to call. V was pared by 5 bases and J by 0 bases, with 5 bases between. CDR3 length equals 14 residues. CDR1 is SGHNT, CDR2 YENEEA, per germline. CDR3 sequence: CASSRHSGANVLTF. The CDR3 bases that were read are TGTGCCAGCAGCCGACACTCTGGGGCCAACGTC.

As regards this clone: The read stops 3 residues short of the end of the CDR3; the missing end is completed from the germline J gene. This chain links TRBV20-1 with TRBJ2-2; TRBD1 matches at 7 bases. Germline values: CDR1 DFQATT, CDR2 SNEGSKA (reference sequence). This CDR3 is 13 amino acids long. The CDR3 bases that were read are TGCAGTCTATCAGGGGGTGAGATTTCACCG. Its translation is CSLSGGEISP. The whole CDR3 is CSLSGGEISPLFF.

Of note for this clone: The missing CDR3 end, 3 residues past where the read stops, is filled in from the germline J gene. V usage is TRBV7-2 and J usage is TRBJ1-6; D is ambiguous. This CDR3 has 15 amino acids. Per germline, CDR1 SGHTA and CDR2 FQGNSA. Trimming removed 2 bases at V and 6 bases at J, with 11 bases between. The CDR3 here is CASSLPVAGNSPLHF. Incomplete CDR3 DNA: TGTGCCAGCAGCTTACCCGTTGCGGGTAATTCACCC. Filled out from reference TRBV7-2 and TRBJ1-6, the complete variable domain reads GAGVSQSPSNKVTEKGKDVELRCDPISGHTALYWYRQSLGQGLEFLIYFQGNSAPDKSGLPSDRFSAERTGGSVSTLTIQRTQQEDSAVYLCASSLPVAGNSPLHFGNGTRLTVT.

A word on this clone: The CDR3 is cut off 3 residues early in the read; its end comes from the germline J gene. The chain combines TRBV20-1 with TRBJ1-4, with 8 nucleotides matching TRBD1. The CDR3 runs 13 residues. J gave up 10 bases and V 4 bases, and 8 bases lay outside the gene matches. Germline V gene lookup returns CDR1 DFQATT and CDR2 SNEGSKA (reference sequence). This chain's CDR3 is CSAIHTGGGKLFF. Incomplete CDR3 DNA: TGCAGTGCTATTCACACAGGGGGGGGAAAA.

CDR3 residues: CASSPDRGGIEAFF. The DNA read from the CDR3 is TGTGCCAGCTCACCCGACAGGGGCGGGATTGAA. This chain links TRBV18 with TRBJ1-1; TRBD1 matches at 8 bases. The observed sequence ends 3 residues before the CDR3 terminus, with the missing tail filled in from the germline J gene. The germline CDR1 and CDR2 sequences are KGHSH and LQKENI. V was pared by 3 bases and J by 7 bases, with 7 bases of the junction left unmatched. The CDR3 loop spans 14 amino acids.

A word on this clone: A read error may account for a junction end that differs from germline. CDR3 amino acids: CASSSIAGEETQYF. The CDR3 DNA, read in part, is TGCGCCAGCAGCTCAATAGCGGGGGAAGAGACC. The chain carries TRBV4-2 and TRBJ2-5, with TRBD2 matching over 9 bases. The CDR3 goes on 3 residues after the read ends, and that part is filled in from the germline J gene. There are 14 residues in the CDR3. The germline gives CDR1 LGHNA, CDR2 YNFKEQ.

Regarding this clone: The read falls 3 residues short of the CDR3 end, and the missing part is taken from the germline J gene. This chain uses TRBV20-1 with TRBJ2-5, with 8 bases fitting TRBD2. In germline, CDR1 is DFQATT, CDR2 SNEGSKA (reference sequence). This CDR3 is built from 14 residues. Trimming removed 3 bases from V and 2 bases from J; junction bases left unmatched: 5. The CDR3 sequence: CSASFAGGQETQYF. The CDR3 bases that were read are TGCAGTGCTAGCTTCGCGGGAGGACAAGAGACC.

Comments on this clone: The read ends 3 residues early relative to the CDR3; the germline J gene fills the gap. The chain recombines TRBV20-1 with TRBJ2-3, with TRBD2 identical over 15 bases. CDR3 length: 17 residues. From germline, CDR1 is DFQATT and CDR2 SNEGSKA (reference sequence). Trimming at V came to 6 bases and at J to 1 base, leaving 8 bases not matched to a gene. The DNA read from the CDR3 is TGCAGTGCGGGGACTAGCGGGGGGTCGTCACGCACAGATACG. It is translated as CSAGTSGGSSRTDT. In full, the CDR3 is CSAGTSGGSSRTDTQYF.

About this clone itself: Read sequence stops 3 residues before the CDR3 end, and the germline J gene provides the missing end. The chain combines TRBV7-9 with TRBJ1-4, with D unclear. The CDR3 contains 14 residues. With 1 base removed from V and 5 bases from J, the gap between germline ends came to 8 bases. CDR1 is SEHNR and CDR2 is FQNEAQ in the germline V gene (reference sequence). The part of the CDR3 DNA that was read is TGTGCCAGCAGCTTAGAACAGCCCAATGAAAAA. Translation: CASSLEQPNEK. In full, the CDR3 reads CASSLEQPNEKLFF. Based on the CDR3 plus reference TRBV7-9 and TRBJ1-4, the full variable domain is DTGVSQNPRHKITKRGQNVTFRCDPISEHNRLYWYRQTLGQGPEFLTYFQNEAQLEKSRLLSDRFSAERPKGSFSTLEIQRTEQGDSAMYLCASSLEQPNEKLFFGSGTQLSVL.

As to this clone: Coverage ceases 3 residues before the CDR3 finishes, and the germline J gene fills in the end. The rearrangement links TRBV20-1 to TRBJ1-2; D is unclear. Germline CDR1 DFQATT, CDR2 SNEGSKA (reference sequence). CDR3 length: 11 residues. The ends were cut back, 2 bases at V and 6 bases at J, with 7 bases in the middle. The CDR3 loop reads CSARPTHGYTF. CDR3 DNA, as far as it was read: TGCAGTGCTAGACCTACTCATGGC.

With regard to this clone: The DNA ends 3 residues before the CDR3 does, and the rest of the CDR3 is filled in from the germline J gene. V usage is TRBV2 and J usage is TRBJ1-5, with 12 nucleotides matching TRBD1. The length of the CDR3 is 16 residues. V lost 8 bases to trimming and J lost 7 bases; unmatched junction nucleotides: 12. Germline lookup yields CDR1 SNHLY and CDR2 FYNNEI. The CDR3 region is CASHSGTGGFGQPQHF. The part of the CDR3 DNA that was read is TGTGCCAGCCATTCTGGGACAGGGGGCTTCGGCCAGCCC.

CDR3: CASSPDSFISYEQYF. CDR3 bases read: TGTGCCAGCAGCCCTGACAGCTTTATCTCCTACGAG. This chain connects TRBV7-2 to TRBJ2-7; possible D gene TRBD1, 5 bases. The CDR3 extends 3 residues past the end of the read, so its final part is completed from the germline J gene. CDR3 length: 15 residues. From germline, CDR1 is SGHTA and CDR2 FQGNSA. The V and J ends lost 5 bases and 0 bases respectively, with 14 bases between them.

Comment on this clone: The sequenced fragment ends 3 residues before the CDR3 boundary, so the rest is inferred from the germline J gene. The chain uses TRBV12-3 or TRBV12-4 and TRBJ2-7; the D gene is possibly TRBD2 (7 bases). This CDR3 spans 15 amino acids. Trimming left V 1 base short and J 3 bases short, with 13 bases between. The CDR3 loop reads CASSLGGGRHYEQYF. The DNA read from the CDR3 is TGTGCCAGCAGTTTAGGGGGGGGCAGACACTACGAG.

Incomplete CDR3 DNA: TGCAGTGCTAGTAGTAGGACAGGGGACTCCGAG. Residues: CSASSRTGDSE. The entire CDR3 reads CSASSRTGDSEQYF. This chain links TRBV20-1 with TRBJ2-7, with TRBD1 matching over 9 bases. Read coverage stops 3 residues before the CDR3 terminus; the germline J gene supplies the remainder. After removal of 3 bases from V and 6 bases from J, the junction contained 9 bases not matched to a gene. Germline V gene lookup returns CDR1 DFQATT and CDR2 SNEGSKA (reference sequence). CDR3 size: 14 residues.

About this clone: The sequence runs out 3 residues before the end of the CDR3; the remainder is reconstructed from the germline J gene. The chain recombines TRBV20-1 with TRBJ1-6; TRBD1 is a possible D gene (6 bases). This CDR3 comprises 13 residues. Trimming took off 5 bases at V and 4 bases at J, with 9 bases between the two ends. CDR1 and CDR2 (germline): DFQATT, SNEGSKA (reference sequence). CDR3 region: CSAVDRYNSPLHF. The part of the CDR3 DNA that was read is TGCAGTGCTGTCGACAGGTATAATTCACCC.

About this clone: The read ends 3 residues shy of where the CDR3 ends; the end is completed using the germline J gene. The V and J genes are TRBV19 and TRBJ2-6, with a tentative D call TRBD1 (6 bases). Germline V gene sequence: CDR1 LNHDA, CDR2 SQIVND (reference sequence). V lost 10 bases and J 4 bases, leaving 20 bases between the germline ends. The CDR3 loop spans 16 amino acids. The DNA read from the CDR3 is TGTGCCACTGGAGACAGGTCCGCTCTGGGGGCCAACGTC. Protein sequence: CATGDRSALGANV. The CDR3 in its entirety is CATGDRSALGANVLTF.

Concerning this clone: The read terminates 3 residues before the CDR3 end, so the remaining end is supplied by the germline J gene. This chain connects TRBV20-1 to TRBJ2-7; 8 bases are a match to TRBD2. The J segment lost 4 bases and the V segment lost 6 bases, leaving 17 bases of the junction unmatched. This CDR3 has 16 residues. CDR1 DFQATT and CDR2 SNEGSKA come from the germline V gene (reference sequence). This chain's CDR3 is CSAPREGVSWGYEQYF. CDR3 bases read: TGCAGTGCCCCCCGGGAGGGGGTTTCCTGGGGGTACGAG.

As concerns this clone: The read gets to within 3 residues of the CDR3 end, and the germline J gene fills in the rest. The V call is TRBV6-1, the J call TRBJ2-2, with D unclear. This CDR3 is built from 16 residues. CDR1 is MNHNS, CDR2 SASEGT, per germline. Trimming stripped 0 bases from V and 3 bases from J, with 11 bases between. This chain's CDR3 is CASSEALGWDTGELFF. CDR3 DNA, as far as it was read: TGTGCCAGCAGTGAAGCGCTAGGTTGGGACACCGGGGAG.

A note on this clone: The read gets to within 3 residues of the CDR3 end, and the germline J gene fills in the rest. The rearrangement links TRBV7-3 to TRBJ2-1, with D hard to call. With 0 bases removed from V and 0 bases from J, the gap between germline ends came to 9 bases. Per germline, CDR1 SGHTA and CDR2 FQGTGA. CDR3 length equals 16 residues. The covered CDR3 bases are TGTGCCAGCAGCTTAACGTCAGAGAGCTCCTACAATGAG. Its translation: CASSLTSESSYNE. The complete CDR3 protein is CASSLTSESSYNEQFF.

Worth noting for this clone: The read ends 3 residues early relative to the CDR3; the germline J gene fills the gap. The rearrangement joins TRBV18 to TRBJ1-2; 7 positions match TRBD1. The CDR3 length is 12 residues. Germline V gene lookup returns CDR1 KGHSH and CDR2 LQKENI. The CDR3 spells CASSLDRTGYTF. Partial CDR3 DNA: TGTGCCAGCTCACTGGACAGGACGGGC.

A word on this clone: The sequence runs out 3 residues before the end of the CDR3; the remainder is reconstructed from the germline J gene. The gene calls are TRBV20-1 and TRBJ2-7; possible D gene TRBD1, 6 bases. In germline, CDR1 is DFQATT, CDR2 SNEGSKA (reference sequence). The CDR3 length is 15 residues. The V end was cut by 4 bases, the J end by 4 bases, with 20 bases between. The CDR3 bases that were read are TGCAGTGCTAATGCCTTTGAAGGACAGCGTTACGAG. Translating it yields CSANAFEGQRYE. The full CDR3 sequence reads CSANAFEGQRYEQYF.

As to this clone: The CDR3 goes on 3 residues after the read ends, and that part is filled in from the germline J gene. The chain joins TRBV11-2 to TRBJ2-5, with TRBD2 as a possible D gene (6 bases). The CDR3 extends over 15 amino acids. V lost 5 bases and J lost 4, with 17 bases in between. The V gene's germline CDR1 is SGHAT and CDR2 FQNNGV. CDR3 DNA, as far as it was read: TGTGCCAGCAGCCAATGGGCGGGGCCTAGAGAGACC. Its protein is CASSQWAGPRET. The CDR3 as a whole reads CASSQWAGPRETQYF.

On this clone: The read finishes 3 residues shy of the CDR3 end, and the germline J gene is used to complete it. The chain couples TRBV10-3 to TRBJ1-2; TRBD1 agrees at 7 bases. The CDR3 length is 13 residues. Germline trimming cut 5 bases from V and 7 bases from J; bases unmatched to any gene: 7. Germline values: CDR1 ENHRY, CDR2 SYGVKD. The CDR3 spells CAISSETGAGYTF. The covered CDR3 bases are TGTGCCATCAGTTCCGAAACAGGGGCTGGC.

In the case of this clone: The read halts 3 residues ahead of the CDR3 end, with the missing end drawn from the germline J gene. The J gene is TRBJ1-1, the V gene TRBV19; D unclear. The V gene's germline CDR1 is LNHDA and CDR2 SQIVND (reference sequence). The CDR3 sequence is 13 residues long. The germline V and J ends were trimmed by 2 bases and 3 bases, with 7 bases remaining between them. The CDR3 sequence: CASSIKTDTEAFF. The covered CDR3 bases are TGTGCCAGTAGTATAAAAACAGACACTGAA.

Details on this clone: Sequencing ends 3 residues short of the CDR3 end; the germline J gene provides the rest. The rearrangement links TRBV4-1 to TRBJ1-2; D gene unclear. Looked up from germline, CDR1 is MGHRA and CDR2 is YSYEKL. Deletions cut 2 bases from V and 1 base from J, with 8 bases between. The CDR3 is 14 amino acids. The sequenced CDR3 bases are TGCGCCAGCAGCCAAAACGGGGTTAACTATGGC. It translates to CASSQNGVNYG. From start to end, the CDR3 is CASSQNGVNYGYTF.

About this clone: With the read ending 3 residues before the CDR3 end, the germline J gene is used to fill in that end. V usage is TRBV19 and J usage is TRBJ1-2; 8 positions match TRBD1. The germline V gene encodes CDR1 LNHDA and CDR2 SQIVND (reference sequence). The CDR3 length is 13 residues. The trim removed 6 bases at V and 7 bases at J, leaving 7 bases unmatched. The sequenced part of the CDR3 DNA is TGTGCCAGTAGCAGGACAGGGAGCCCTGGC. Protein product: CASSRTGSPG. The CDR3 reads in full as CASSRTGSPGYTF.